The 2 T cell receptor beta chains below come from one sample, sequenced in a study of T-cell reconstitution after alpha-beta-depleted transplantation in children. This sample's TCRbeta library carried unique molecular identifier barcodes. TCRdb called the PCR reads again in MiXCR, with one record for every CDR3 protein. The sample includes over 550,000 distinct CDR3 sequences, 10% to 13% seen only once; the top ten take about 4%. Sequencing used PBMCs from the stem cell graft donor, obtained from the stem cell graft. These receptors were obtained from a human donor who donated a stem cell graft to a child with acute myeloid leukemia.

This chain uses TRBV7-2 with TRBJ2-5; no clear D gene. Trimming took off 4 bases at V and 1 base at J, with 7 bases between the two ends. The CDR3 has 13 residues. Germline V gene sequence: CDR1 SGHTA, CDR2 FQGNSA. The CDR3 spells CASSSDAQETQYF. The CDR3 DNA is TGTGCCAGCAGCTCAGACGCCCAAGAGACCCAGTACTTC.

This clonotype was recorded at least ten times. The chain uses TRBV4-2 and TRBJ1-2; unclear D gene. Germline V CDR1 and CDR2: LGHNA, YNFKEQ. Trimming stripped 0 bases from V and 4 bases from J, with 9 bases between. This CDR3 is built from 14 residues. This chain's CDR3 is CASSQDGEGYGYTF. The CDR3 region has the DNA TGTGCCAGCAGCCAAGATGGGGAGGGCTATGGCTACACCTTC.